One and the same sample provided the 21 T cell receptor beta chains below, sequenced in a study of human T cells and chemical hapten exposure. Noted time point: patch test 3, about 24 weeks after DPC sensitization. As for treatment: therapeutic diphenylcyclopropenone sensitization with weekly scalp DPC. TCRdb fed the RACE reads into MiXCR, producing one record per CDR3 protein. The sample has some 180,000 distinct CDR3 sequences, approximately 26% seen once. Sample: whole blood, taken in connection with sensitization to the hapten diphenylcyclopropenone (DPC). These receptors were taken from a woman aged 35 to 49 with alopecia areata. Some clones in this sample may be carry-over from other donors' samples.

The chain links TRBV20-1 to TRBJ2-1; D not resolved. The germline V gene has CDR1 DFQATT and CDR2 SNEGSKA (reference sequence). CDR3 size: 14 residues. Trimming shortened V by 2 bases and J by 2 bases, and 10 bases separated the two germline ends. The CDR3 nucleotides read TGCAGTGCTAGAATCCAGCTCCCCTACAATGAGCAGTTCTTC. This encodes CSARIQLPYNEQFF.

The chain joins TRBV7-8 to TRBJ2-7; 8 bases map to TRBD1. Losses at the gene ends were 5 bases for V and 3 bases for J; bases not matched to a gene: 6. This CDR3 is built from 14 residues. CDR1 and CDR2 (germline): SGHVS, FQNEAQ. For the CDR3, the DNA is TGTGCCAGCAGCCAGGGACAGGTGCTCTACGAGCAGTACTTC. Translating gives CASSQGQVLYEQYF.

This clonotype came up a few times. The chain combines TRBV10-1 with TRBJ2-4; the D is unclear. Trimming removed 6 bases at V and 8 bases at J, with 8 bases between. CDR1 is WNHNN, CDR2 SYGVQD, per germline (reference sequence). The CDR3 is 11 amino acids. The CDR3 DNA follows: TGCGCCAGCAGACATTTATACATTCAGTACTTC. It specifies CASRHLYIQYF.

This chain connects TRBV20-1 to TRBJ2-1; 13 bases line up with TRBD2. Germline CDR1 is DFQATT and CDR2 is SNEGSKA (reference sequence). V dropped 1 base and J dropped 0; count of bases not matched to a gene: 12. The length of the CDR3 is 20 residues. The CDR3, as DNA: TGCAGTGCTAGAGCACCACCGGGACTAGCGGGACCGAGCTCCTACAATGAGCAGTTCTTC. This encodes CSARAPPGLAGPSSYNEQFF.

The genes are TRBV12-3 or TRBV12-4 and TRBJ2-5, with D hard to call. The CDR3 totals 12 residues. V was shortened by 5 bases and J by 7 bases, with 11 bases between the two germline ends. The CDR3 DNA is TGTGCCAGCAGTCCCGACACGGGGACCCAGTACTTC. Protein sequence: CASSPDTGTQYF.

The rearrangement joins TRBV20-1 to TRBJ2-1; 11 bases are a match to TRBD1. With 3 bases clipped from V and 2 bases from J, the junction kept 3 bases outside the gene matches. The CDR3 has 15 amino acids. In germline, CDR1 is DFQATT, CDR2 SNEGSKA (reference sequence). The DNA of the CDR3 is TGCAGTGCTAGCCGGACAGGGGGCGCCTACAATGAGCAGTTCTTC. Translating gives CSASRTGGAYNEQFF.

This chain uses TRBV14 with TRBJ2-3, with D perhaps TRBD1 or TRBD2 (6 bases each). Germline CDR1 and CDR2: SGHDN and FVKESK. V lost 0 bases to trimming and J lost 9 bases, with 13 bases between them. The CDR3 loop spans 14 amino acids. DNA for the CDR3: TGTGCCAGCAGCCAAGATCGAAGGGGGGTCACGCAGTATTTT. Its protein product is CASSQDRRGVTQYF.

A few counts support this clonotype. The chain links TRBV28 to TRBJ1-6; D is ambiguous. CDR3 length equals 15 residues. Per germline, CDR1 MDHEN and CDR2 SYDVKM. V was clipped by 7 bases and J by 5 bases, with 15 bases between them. CDR3 coding DNA: TGTGCCAGCACCGACGTGGGCCGCGATAATTCACCCCTCCACTTT. It specifies CASTDVGRDNSPLHF.

The DNA of the CDR3 is TGTGCCAGCAGCTCAAGCGGGCGTGCCGGGGGAGAGACCCAGTACTTC. Translating it yields CASSSSGRAGGETQYF. The chain links TRBV7-2 to TRBJ2-5, with D possibly matching TRBD2 (6 bases). The V end was cut by 4 bases, the J end by 4 bases, with 19 bases between. The germline CDR1 and CDR2 sequences are SGHTA and FQGNSA. The CDR3 is made up of 16 amino acids.

The rearrangement links TRBV7-9 to TRBJ2-7, with 7 bases fitting TRBD2. The V and J ends lost 7 bases and 3 bases, in that order; junction bases with no gene match: 6. CDR3 length: 13 amino acids. Per the germline V gene, CDR1 is SEHNR and CDR2 is FQNEAQ (reference sequence). CDR3 DNA sequence: TGTGCCAGCACCAGACTAGCAAGCTACGAGCAGTACTTC. Translating it yields CASTRLASYEQYF.

Of note for this clonotype: The germline gene is not matched at one end of the junction; a read error may be the cause. This rearrangement joins TRBV24-1 to TRBJ1-5; D call uncertain. The CDR3 loop spans 15 amino acids. The germline gives CDR1 KGHDR, CDR2 SFDVKD. CDR3 sequence (DNA): TGTGCAACCATACGACGCGGGGTTGGCAATCAGCCCCAGCATTTT. Its protein is CATIRRGVGNQPQHF.

The chain uses TRBV29-1 and TRBJ2-2; no clear D gene. V gave up 5 bases and J gave up 1 base, with 8 bases separating them. In germline, CDR1 is SQVTM, CDR2 ANQGSEA. The CDR3 spans 13 residues. The CDR3 protein is CSVSLLNTGELFF. The CDR3 DNA reads TGCAGCGTTAGCCTCTTGAACACCGGGGAGCTGTTTTTT.

This clonotype was observed a handful of times. The chain joins TRBV3-1 to TRBJ2-7, with 11 bases fitting TRBD1. This CDR3 spans 16 amino acids. CDR1 is LGHDT and CDR2 is YNNKEL in the germline V gene (reference sequence). V trimming: 5 bases; J trimming: 2 bases; junction bases outside the gene matches: 8. In DNA, the CDR3 is TGTGCCAGCAGCGATGGACAGGGGGCAGGGGCCTACGAGCAGTACTTC. Translating it yields CASSDGQGAGAYEQYF.

This clonotype was picked up many times. The V and J genes are TRBV20-1 and TRBJ2-2, with 9 nucleotides matching TRBD1. Germline lookup yields CDR1 DFQATT and CDR2 SNEGSKA (reference sequence). J gave up 7 bases and V 2 bases, and 2 bases lay outside the gene matches. The CDR3 covers 13 residues. The CDR3 region has the DNA TGCAGTGCTAGAAACAGGGGGCACGGGGAGCTGTTTTTT. This translates into CSARNRGHGELFF.

This clonotype turned up a few times. This chain connects TRBV7-3 to TRBJ1-1; D possibly corresponds to TRBD1 (6 bases). This CDR3 contains 14 residues. CDR1 SGHTA and CDR2 FQGTGA come from the germline V gene. V was cut by 6 bases and J by 5 bases, with 16 bases left in between. CDR3 protein: CASSFQAQGTEAFF. The CDR3 bases are TGTGCCAGCAGTTTCCAGGCGCAGGGGACTGAAGCTTTCTTT.

This clonotype was counted only a few times. The chain joins TRBV6-2 or TRBV6-3 to TRBJ2-3, with a tentative D call TRBD1 (6 bases). With 6 bases removed from V and 2 bases from J, the gap between germline ends came to 15 bases. This CDR3 has 15 amino acids. Germline CDR1 MNHEY, CDR2 SVGEGT. The CDR3 sequence: CASSPGQTDTDTQYF. In DNA form, the CDR3 reads TGTGCCAGCAGCCCAGGACAGACCGACACAGATACGCAGTATTTT.

V is TRBV20-1 and J is TRBJ2-7; 8 nucleotides match TRBD1. Germline values: CDR1 DFQATT, CDR2 SNEGSKA (reference sequence). V gave up 0 bases and J gave up 1 base; unmatched junction bases: 5. The CDR3 length is 15 residues. CDR3 DNA: TGCAGTGCTAGAGATTGGGGACAGGCTTCCTACGAGCAGTACTTC. Amino acids: CSARDWGQASYEQYF.

The CDR3 DNA is TGTGCCAGCGTGAAATCTCGATACCAGGGCGAGCAGTACTTC. It codes for CASVKSRYQGEQYF. The chain employs TRBV28 and TRBJ2-7, with D tentatively TRBD1 (5 bases). Trimming cost V 8 bases and J 6 bases, with 20 bases left between them. The CDR3 runs to 14 residues. CDR1 is MDHEN and CDR2 is SYDVKM in the germline V gene.

This clonotype was detected a few times. The J gene is TRBJ2-7, the V gene TRBV20-1; D is ambiguous. In germline, CDR1 is DFQATT, CDR2 SNEGSKA (reference sequence). V lost 6 bases and J 5 bases, leaving 23 bases between the germline ends. The CDR3 sequence is 15 residues long. CDR3 coding DNA: TGCAGTGCCCTAGAGCAAGTATTAGCTCGGGACGAGCAGTACTTC. It encodes CSALEQVLARDEQYF.

CDR3: CASSSLAGYSYEQYF. The CDR3 DNA reads as TGTGCCAGCAGTTCACTAGCGGGATACTCCTACGAGCAGTACTTC. This chain joins TRBV6-2 or TRBV6-3 and TRBJ2-7, with 10 bases identical to TRBD2. With V trimmed by 4 bases and J by 0 bases, 3 bases remained unmatched. CDR1 and CDR2 (germline): MNHEY, SVGEGT. The CDR3 has 15 amino acids.

In nucleotides, the CDR3 is TGCAGCGTTGAGAGTTCAGGTGCTCAAGAGACCCAGTACTTC. This gives the protein CSVESSGAQETQYF. The V and J genes are TRBV29-1 and TRBJ2-5; no clear D gene. Trimming took off 3 bases at V and 2 bases at J, with 13 bases between the two ends. CDR1 is SQVTM and CDR2 is ANQGSEA in the germline V gene. The CDR3 is made up of 14 amino acids. Full variable domain (rest looked up from reference TRBV29-1 and TRBJ2-5): SAVISQKPSRDICQRGTSLTIQCQVDSQVTMMFWYRQQPGQSLTLIATANQGSEATYESGFVIDKFPISRPNLTFSTLTVSNMSPEDSSIYLCSVESSGAQETQYFGPGTRLLVL.